This T cell receptor (beta chain) was captured in a study of cytomegalovirus exposure and HLA in healthy donors. Overall study context: Within an early data release were 85 million or so unique TCRs drawn from HLA-typed donors.

With respect to this clone: As yet, its antigen is unknown. Other nucleotide sequences in the sample specify the same CDR3.

60 Vbeta and 13 Jbeta primers were used in PCR. Here immunoSEQ multiplex PCR was the method, and the copy in TCRdb shows in-frame clones only, minus some. The table includes some 220,000 clones, around four fifths detected once. General study findings and limits: Highly shared sequence variants in one cluster were likely a sequencing artifact. Most of the CMV-associated TCR beta chains (in a later analysis) appeared to be HLA-restricted.

Germline-derived CDR1 and CDR2 are SGHRS and YFSETQ. The V gene lost 0 bases and the J gene lost 0 bases, with 4 bases spanning the gap. The CDR3 covers 14 residues. This chain links TRBV5-1 with TRBJ2-1; no clear D gene. The specimen sequenced was PBMCs. The source of this sequence is a woman aged 55-70 years in good health and CMV-seropositive. Written as DNA, the CDR3 is TGCGCCAGCAGCTTGGGGAGCTCCTACAATGAGCAGTTCTTC. It translates to CASSLGSSYNEQFF. The variable domain in full, with the rest retrieved from reference TRBV5-1 and TRBJ2-1, is KAGVTQTPRYLIKTRGQQVTLSCSPISGHRSVSWYQQTPGQGLQFLFEYFSETQRNKGNFPGRFSGRQFSNSRSEMNVSTLELGDSALYLCASSLGSSYNEQFFGPGTRLTVL.